This T cell receptor beta chain was profiled in a study of blood T cell repertoires in COVID-19. As processed by the authors: Cell counts per sample came from amplifying reference gene primers. Sequencing used immunoSEQ multiplex PCR; TCRdb keeps in-frame clones, though not all of them. The DNA gave D and trimming, while V, J and clone size come from that table. The sample lists 310,000 or so clones, roughly 89% occurring once. The sequencing sample was made of peripheral blood. The source is a man aged 25 to 40 with COVID-19, enrolled during active disease.

CDR3 DNA: TGTGCCAGCAGCTTAAGGAGACAGGGGGCTGTTGAGCAGTTCTTC. Translating it yields CASSLRRQGAVEQFF. This chain uses TRBV7-2 with TRBJ2-1; 10 positions agree with TRBD1. The CDR3 loop spans 15 amino acids. V shed 2 bases and J 9 bases; nucleotides not matched to a gene: 7. Germline V gives CDR1 SGHTA, CDR2 FQGNSA.